Below, 21 T cell receptor beta chains from the same sample are listed, as sequenced in a study of early T cells in non-severe SARS-CoV-2 infection. TCRdb re-analysed the 5' RACE reads in MiXCR, keeping a single row per CDR3 protein. The sample includes more than 80,000 distinct CDR3 sequences, about an eighth of them seen just once. Sequenced material: whole blood. The receptors originated from an adult who was a healthcare worker with PCR-confirmed SARS-CoV-2 infection or an uninfected control (not recorded which).

In this sample, this clonotype turned up many times. The chain recombines TRBV29-1 with TRBJ2-1, with 7 nucleotides matching TRBD2. Trimming at V came to 4 bases and at J to 7 bases, leaving 10 bases not matched to a gene. Germline CDR1 and CDR2: SQVTM and ANQGSEA. This CDR3 comprises 14 residues. The CDR3 sequence is CSVGRSGNRNEQFF. CDR3 bases: TGCAGCGTTGGTCGCAGCGGGAACCGGAATGAGCAGTTCTTC.

This clonotype was counted once. The chain recombines TRBV29-1 with TRBJ2-3; perhaps D is TRBD1 or TRBD2 (5 bases each). CDR3 length: 12 residues. V was pared by 6 bases and J by 0 bases, with 7 bases between. Germline V lookup: CDR1 SQVTM, CDR2 ANQGSEA. For the CDR3, the DNA is TGCAGCGTGGGGGACAGCACAGATACGCAGTATTTT. The encoded protein is CSVGDSTDTQYF.

This clonotype was recorded a few times. The CDR3 DNA reads as TGTGCCAGCAGTCCAGGACTAGCGGGATCAGATACGCAGTATTTT. This translates into CASSPGLAGSDTQYF. V and J are TRBV6-6 and TRBJ2-3; 12 bases are shared with TRBD2. The V segment lost 5 bases and the J segment 4 bases; nucleotides outside the gene matches: 4. CDR3 length: 15 residues. Germline V gene data show CDR1 as MNHNY and CDR2 as SVGAGI (reference sequence).

The V gene is TRBV7-9, the J gene TRBJ2-2, with TRBD2 as a possible D gene (5 bases). The CDR3 contains 13 residues. Germline CDR1 reads SEHNR; CDR2 reads FQNEAQ (reference sequence). V was shortened by 3 bases and J by 6 bases, with 8 bases between the two germline ends. The CDR3 bases are TGTGCCAGCAGCTTGAGGGTGCCCGGGGAGCTGTTTTTT. Translation gives CASSLRVPGELFF.

The gene calls are TRBV12-3 or TRBV12-4 and TRBJ2-1, with TRBD2 matching over 10 bases. CDR3 size: 14 residues. V gave up 5 bases and J gave up 10 bases; unmatched junction bases: 8. The CDR3 protein is CASSGASGRREQFF. CDR3 sequence (DNA): TGTGCCAGCAGTGGGGCTAGCGGGAGACGGGAGCAGTTCTTC.

This clonotype was recorded at least ten times. The chain has TRBV7-9 and TRBJ2-2, with 10 bases fitting TRBD2. The CDR3 runs to 16 residues. In germline, CDR1 is SEHNR, CDR2 FQNEAQ (reference sequence). V was clipped by 3 bases and J by 4 bases; unmatched bases: 5. The CDR3 DNA follows: TGTGCCAGCAGCTTCTGGACTAGCGGCTCCACCGGGGAGCTGTTTTTT. Its protein product is CASSFWTSGSTGELFF.

The J gene is TRBJ2-5, the V gene TRBV2; 10 bases agree with TRBD2. The V segment lost 3 bases and the J segment 5 bases; nucleotides outside the gene matches: 12. The germline gives CDR1 SNHLY, CDR2 FYNNEI. This CDR3 has 17 amino acids. CDR3 DNA sequence: TGTGCCAGCAGTGATCCCCGTCTAGCGGGAGCGGGGGAGACCCAGTACTTC. The encoded protein is CASSDPRLAGAGETQYF. The full variable domain, rest sourced from reference TRBV2 and TRBJ2-5, is EPEVTQTPSHQVTQMGQEVILRCVPISNHLYFYWYRQILGQKVEFLVSFYNNEISEKSEIFDDQFSVERPDGSNFTLKIRSTKLEDSAMYFCASSDPRLAGAGETQYFGPGTRLLVL.

This clonotype has a handful of counts. The genes are TRBV5-1 and TRBJ2-3; 7 nucleotides match TRBD2. Losses at the gene ends were 4 bases for V and 0 bases for J; bases not matched to a gene: 8. The CDR3 length is 16 residues. CDR1 SGHRS and CDR2 YFSETQ come from the germline V gene. CDR3: CASSPINSGSTDTQYF. Written as DNA, the CDR3 is TGCGCCAGCAGCCCAATTAATAGCGGGAGCACAGATACGCAGTATTTT.

This clonotype appeared many times. The chain employs TRBV12-3 or TRBV12-4 and TRBJ1-1, with TRBD1 matching over 10 bases. The J segment lost 4 bases and the V segment lost 3 bases, leaving 5 bases of the junction unmatched. The CDR3 loop spans 15 amino acids. This chain's CDR3 is CASSLGGTGATEAFF. CDR3 nucleotides: TGTGCCAGCAGTTTGGGCGGGACAGGGGCCACTGAAGCTTTCTTT.

This clonotype was found a few times. The rearrangement uses TRBV28 and TRBJ1-6; no firm D call. This CDR3 has 11 residues. Germline V gene sequence: CDR1 MDHEN, CDR2 SYDVKM. Trimming took 2 bases from V and 14 from J, leaving 7 bases between them. The CDR3 is CASSLLSSLHF. In DNA, the CDR3 is TGTGCCAGCAGTTTACTTTCGTCCCTCCACTTT.

The V gene is TRBV7-9, the J gene TRBJ2-1; TRBD2 aligns across 8 bases. CDR3 length: 17 residues. The V gene end was trimmed by 5 bases and the J gene end by 7 bases; junction bases not matched to a gene: 16. CDR1 SEHNR and CDR2 FQNEAQ come from the germline V gene (reference sequence). In nucleotides, the CDR3 is TGTGCCAGCAGCGCCACCCACCGGGAGGGGGGCGGGAATGAGCAGTTCTTC. This codes for CASSATHREGGGNEQFF.

This clonotype was detected a few times. The chain carries TRBV27 and TRBJ2-3, with a weak D call TRBD1 (5 bases). Germline CDR1 reads MNHEY; CDR2 reads SMNVEV (reference sequence). The CDR3 runs 13 residues. Trimming took off 6 bases at V and 3 bases at J, with 10 bases between the two ends. The CDR3 sequence: CASRWQGTDTQYF. CDR3 DNA: TGTGCCAGCAGGTGGCAGGGAACAGATACGCAGTATTTT.

The chain employs TRBV7-9 and TRBJ2-7, with D possibly being TRBD1 or TRBD2 (5 bases each). The CDR3 is 17 residues long. Looked up from germline, CDR1 is SEHNR and CDR2 is FQNEAQ (reference sequence). The ends were cut back, 5 bases at V and 2 bases at J, with 22 bases in the middle. The CDR3 DNA follows: TGTGCCAGCAGCGGTCGATACGGGGCGCACGGACCCTACGAGCAGTACTTC. Its protein product is CASSGRYGAHGPYEQYF. Based on the CDR3 plus reference TRBV7-9 and TRBJ2-7, the full variable domain is DTGVSQNPRHKITKRGQNVTFRCDPISEHNRLYWYRQTLGQGPEFLTYFQNEAQLEKSRLLSDRFSAERPKGSFSTLEIQRTEQGDSAMYLCASSGRYGAHGPYEQYFGPGTRLTVT.

This clonotype was observed many times. This chain uses TRBV10-3 with TRBJ1-1; D not certain. The germline V gene encodes CDR1 ENHRY and CDR2 SYGVKD. V lost 6 bases and J 1 base, leaving 12 bases between the germline ends. The CDR3 has 14 residues. CDR3 in amino acids: CAISLTDQNTEAFF. DNA of the CDR3: TGTGCCATCAGCCTGACGGACCAGAACACTGAAGCTTTCTTT.

The chain combines TRBV11-2 with TRBJ2-1; D is possibly TRBD2 (7 bases). Trimming cost V 3 bases and J 0 bases, with 15 bases left between them. The germline gives CDR1 SGHAT, CDR2 FQNNGV. CDR3 size: 17 residues. The CDR3 region has the DNA TGTGCCAGCAGCTTCATGGGGGCGGGAGACTCCTACAATGAGCAGTTCTTC. Translation: CASSFMGAGDSYNEQFF.

This clonotype was recorded a few times. V and J are TRBV5-1 and TRBJ1-2; D is possibly TRBD1 (6 bases). Germline values: CDR1 SGHRS, CDR2 YFSETQ. Trimming took off 0 bases at V and 2 bases at J, with 8 bases between the two ends. CDR3 length equals 14 residues. The CDR3 DNA follows: TGCGCCAGCAGCTTGGGGACAGTCAACTATGGCTACACCTTC. The encoded protein is CASSLGTVNYGYTF.

This clonotype was seen at least ten times. The chain has TRBV11-3 and TRBJ2-1; D might be TRBD2 (5 bases). Germline V gene sequence: CDR1 SGHNT, CDR2 YENEEA. V lost 0 bases to trimming and J lost 0 bases, with 9 bases between them. The CDR3 runs to 16 residues. CDR3 DNA: TGTGCCAGCAGCTTAGACGGGGATTTCTCCTACAATGAGCAGTTCTTC. Encoded protein: CASSLDGDFSYNEQFF.

This clonotype was recorded only once. The V call is TRBV5-4, the J call TRBJ1-2; tentatively, D is TRBD1 (6 bases). The V gene lost 0 bases and the J gene lost 8 bases, with 20 bases spanning the gap. This CDR3 region has 16 residues. Germline V lookup: CDR1 SGHNT, CDR2 YYREEE (reference sequence). CDR3 DNA: TGTGCCAGCAGCTTGGGAGGCCCAGGGGAATTAGGAGGCTACACCTTC. Its translation is CASSLGGPGELGGYTF.

This clonotype appeared a few times. This chain connects TRBV19 to TRBJ1-2; D may be TRBD1 (6 bases). The germline V and J ends were trimmed by 2 bases and 2 bases, with 21 bases remaining between them. This CDR3 is 18 amino acids long. The germline V gene encodes CDR1 LNHDA and CDR2 SQIVND (reference sequence). The CDR3 region is CASSISSGGPRGNYGYTF. CDR3 bases: TGTGCCAGTAGTATATCGTCGGGGGGGCCCAGAGGGAACTATGGCTACACCTTC.

This clonotype appeared a few times. The chain links TRBV5-1 to TRBJ2-5; TRBD1 aligns across 8 bases. Germline-derived CDR1 and CDR2 are SGHRS and YFSETQ. There are 13 residues in the CDR3. Trimming at V came to 5 bases and at J to 5 bases, leaving 5 bases not matched to a gene. In DNA, the CDR3 is TGCGCCAGCAGTCCAGGGGGCGCCGAGACCCAGTACTTC. Translating gives CASSPGGAETQYF.

The chain has TRBV19 and TRBJ2-7; D might be TRBD1 (6 bases). The V and J ends lost 3 bases and 1 base respectively, with 13 bases between them. Germline CDR1 reads LNHDA; CDR2 reads SQIVND (reference sequence). The CDR3 consists of 15 residues. For the CDR3, the DNA is TGTGCCAGTAGTATCCTTGAAGGGGGTTCCTACGAGCAGTACTTC. Residues: CASSILEGGSYEQYF.